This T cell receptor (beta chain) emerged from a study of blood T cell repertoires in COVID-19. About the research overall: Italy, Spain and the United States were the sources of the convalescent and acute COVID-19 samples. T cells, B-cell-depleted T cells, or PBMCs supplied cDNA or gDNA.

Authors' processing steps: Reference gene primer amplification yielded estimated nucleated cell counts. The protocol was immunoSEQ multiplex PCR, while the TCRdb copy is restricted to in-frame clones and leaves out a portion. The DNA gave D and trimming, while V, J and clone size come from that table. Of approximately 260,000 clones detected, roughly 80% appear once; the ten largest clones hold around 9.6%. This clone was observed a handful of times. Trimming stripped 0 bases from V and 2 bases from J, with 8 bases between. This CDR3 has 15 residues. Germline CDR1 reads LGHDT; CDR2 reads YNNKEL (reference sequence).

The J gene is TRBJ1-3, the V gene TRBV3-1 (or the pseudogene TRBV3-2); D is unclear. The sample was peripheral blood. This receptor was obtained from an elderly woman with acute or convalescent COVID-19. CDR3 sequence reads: CASSQDRRTGNTIYF. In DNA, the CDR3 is TGTGCCAGCAGCCAAGATAGGCGGACTGGAAACACCATATATTTT.